This T cell receptor (beta chain) was recorded in a study of cytomegalovirus exposure and HLA in healthy donors. Trimming cost V 7 bases and J 0 bases, with 19 bases left between them. Germline V gene data show CDR1 as SGHRS and CDR2 as YFSETQ. The CDR3 is 16 residues long. Primers included in the PCR were 60 Vbeta and 13 Jbeta primers. Sequencing used immunoSEQ multiplex PCR; TCRdb keeps in-frame clones, though not all of them. This table has about 150,000 clones, approximately 73% appearing once. The chain combines TRBV5-1 with TRBJ1-1, with D perhaps TRBD1 (5 bases). Sample: PBMCs. The receptor comes from a woman under 30 in good health and CMV-seronegative. CDR3 DNA sequence: TGCGCCAGCTCCTCTGGAGGGGCTATCGTGAACACTGAAGCTTTCTTT. Amino acids: CASSSGGAIVNTEAFF.